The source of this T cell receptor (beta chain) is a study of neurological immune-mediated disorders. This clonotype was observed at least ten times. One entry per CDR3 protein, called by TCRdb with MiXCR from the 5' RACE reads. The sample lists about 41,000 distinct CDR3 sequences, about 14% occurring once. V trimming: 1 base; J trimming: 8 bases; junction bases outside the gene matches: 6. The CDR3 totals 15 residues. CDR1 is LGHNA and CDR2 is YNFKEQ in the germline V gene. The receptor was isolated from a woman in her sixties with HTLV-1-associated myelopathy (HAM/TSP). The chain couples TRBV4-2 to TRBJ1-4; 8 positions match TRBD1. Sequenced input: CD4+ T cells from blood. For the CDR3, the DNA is TGTGCCAGCAGCCAAGGGACAGGGCGACGGGAAAAACTGTTTTTT. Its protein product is CASSQGTGRREKLFF.